This T cell receptor beta chain was retrieved from a study of metastatic and nonmetastatic thyroid tumors. Relative to its sample, this clone is medium-sized. Treatment of any kind had been given to no patient before thyroid surgery. Through MiXCR, TCRdb re-clonotyped the PCR reads. The table records about 15,000 clones, roughly a fifth of them present only once. The sequenced sample was blood. The sequence derives from a female donor with papillary thyroid cancer or a benign thyroid nodule (not recorded which). Some clones in this sample may be carry-over from other donors' samples.

The CDR3 nucleotides are TGTGCCAGCAGTCCCAGACAGGGAGACTACAATGAGCAGTTCTTC. The encoded protein is CASSPRQGDYNEQFF. This sequence joins TRBV25-1 and TRBJ2-1, with TRBD1 identical over 7 bases. The germline gives CDR1 MGHDK, CDR2 SYGVNS. Trimming at V came to 5 bases and at J to 3 bases, leaving 7 bases not matched to a gene. The CDR3 totals 15 residues.